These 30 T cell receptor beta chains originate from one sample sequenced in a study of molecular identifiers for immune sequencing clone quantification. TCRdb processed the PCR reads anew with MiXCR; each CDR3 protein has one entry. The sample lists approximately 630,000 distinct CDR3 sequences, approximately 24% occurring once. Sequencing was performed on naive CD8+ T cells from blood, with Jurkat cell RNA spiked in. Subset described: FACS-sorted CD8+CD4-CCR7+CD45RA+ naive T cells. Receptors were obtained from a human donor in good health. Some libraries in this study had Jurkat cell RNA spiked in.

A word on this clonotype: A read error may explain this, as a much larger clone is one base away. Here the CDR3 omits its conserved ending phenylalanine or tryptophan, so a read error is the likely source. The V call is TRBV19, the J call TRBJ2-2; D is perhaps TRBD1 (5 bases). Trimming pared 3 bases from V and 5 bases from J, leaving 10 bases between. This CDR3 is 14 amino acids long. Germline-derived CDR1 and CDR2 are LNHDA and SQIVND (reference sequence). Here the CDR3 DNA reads TGTGCCAGTAGTATCGCTGCAGGGACCGGGGAGCTGTTTCTT. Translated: CASSIAAGTGELFL.

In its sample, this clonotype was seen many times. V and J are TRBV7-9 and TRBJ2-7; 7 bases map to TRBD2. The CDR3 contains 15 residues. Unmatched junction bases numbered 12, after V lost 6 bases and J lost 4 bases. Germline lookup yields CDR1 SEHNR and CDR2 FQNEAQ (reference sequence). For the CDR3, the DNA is TGTGCCAGCAGTATTACTAGCGACCCGCAGTACGAGCAGTACTTC. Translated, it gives CASSITSDPQYEQYF.

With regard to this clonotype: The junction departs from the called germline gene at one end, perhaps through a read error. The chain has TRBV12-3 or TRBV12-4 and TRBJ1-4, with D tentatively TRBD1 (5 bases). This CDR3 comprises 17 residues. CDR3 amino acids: CASSLAPSGPINEKLSF. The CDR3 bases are TGTGCCAGCAGTTTAGCGCCCTCGGGGCCCATTAATGAAAAACTGTCTTTT.

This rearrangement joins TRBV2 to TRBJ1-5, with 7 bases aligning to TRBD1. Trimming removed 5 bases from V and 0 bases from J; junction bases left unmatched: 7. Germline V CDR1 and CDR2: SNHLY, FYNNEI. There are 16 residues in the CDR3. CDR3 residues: CASSPDRANSNQPQHF. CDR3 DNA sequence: TGTGCCAGCAGTCCCGACAGGGCAAATAGCAATCAGCCCCAGCATTTT.

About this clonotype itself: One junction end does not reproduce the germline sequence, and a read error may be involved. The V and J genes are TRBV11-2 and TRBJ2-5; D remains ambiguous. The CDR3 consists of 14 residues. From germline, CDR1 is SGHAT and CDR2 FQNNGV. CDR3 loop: CASSLWAGQATQYF. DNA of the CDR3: TGTGCCAGCAGCTTATGGGCAGGCCAAGCGACCCAGTACTTC. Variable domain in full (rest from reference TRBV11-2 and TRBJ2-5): EAGVAQSPRYKIIEKRQSVAFWCNPISGHATLYWYQQILGQGPKLLIQFQNNGVVDDSQLPKDRFSAERLKGVDSTLKIQPAKLEDSAVYLCASSLWAGQATQYFGPGTRLLVL.

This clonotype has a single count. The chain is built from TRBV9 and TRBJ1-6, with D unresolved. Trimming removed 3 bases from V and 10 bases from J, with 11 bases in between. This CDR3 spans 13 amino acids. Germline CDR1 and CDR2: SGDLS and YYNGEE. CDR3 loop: CASSECGSSPLHF. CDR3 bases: TGTGCCAGCAGCGAGTGTGGGAGCTCACCCCTCCACTTT.

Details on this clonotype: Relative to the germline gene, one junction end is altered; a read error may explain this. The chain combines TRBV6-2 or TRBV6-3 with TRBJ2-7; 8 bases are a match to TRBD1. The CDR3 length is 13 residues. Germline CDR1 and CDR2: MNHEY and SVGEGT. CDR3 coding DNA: TGTGCCAGCAGTCCGACAGGGGCCTACGCGCCGTCCTTC. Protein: CASSPTGAYAPSF.

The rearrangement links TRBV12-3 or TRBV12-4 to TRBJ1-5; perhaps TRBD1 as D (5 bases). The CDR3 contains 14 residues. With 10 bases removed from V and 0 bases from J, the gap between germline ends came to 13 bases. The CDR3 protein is CATYRGDSNQPQHF. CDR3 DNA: TGTGCCACATACCGGGGGGATAGCAATCAGCCCCAGCATTTT.

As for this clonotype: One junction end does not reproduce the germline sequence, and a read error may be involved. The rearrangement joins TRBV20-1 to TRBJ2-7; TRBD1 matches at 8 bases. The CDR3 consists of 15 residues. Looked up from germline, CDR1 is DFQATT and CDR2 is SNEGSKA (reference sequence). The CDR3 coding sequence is TGCGGTGCTAGAGTCGTGGACAGGGCCTCCTACGAGCAGTACTTC. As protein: CGARVVDRASYEQYF.

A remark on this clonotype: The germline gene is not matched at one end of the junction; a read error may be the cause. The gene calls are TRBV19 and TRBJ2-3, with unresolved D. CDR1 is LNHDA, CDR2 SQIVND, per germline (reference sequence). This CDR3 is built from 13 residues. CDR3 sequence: CAGRRTSTDTQYF. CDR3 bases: TGTGCCGGTAGAAGAACAAGCACAGATACGCAGTATTTT.

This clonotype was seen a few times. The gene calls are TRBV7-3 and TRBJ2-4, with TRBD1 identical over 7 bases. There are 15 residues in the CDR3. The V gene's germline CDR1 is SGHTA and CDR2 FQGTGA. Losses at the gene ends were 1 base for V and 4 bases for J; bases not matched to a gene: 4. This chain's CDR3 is CASSLSTGEKNIQYF. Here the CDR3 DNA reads TGTGCCAGCAGCTTAAGTACAGGGGAAAAAAACATTCAGTACTTC.

The CDR3 is CASSLGLAGDDTQYF. The DNA of the CDR3 is TGTGCCAGCAGCTTGGGACTAGCGGGGGATGATACGCAGTATTTT. The rearrangement joins TRBV5-8 to TRBJ2-3, with 12 nucleotides matching TRBD2. In germline, CDR1 is SGHTS, CDR2 YDEGEE. The junction had 2 bases not matched to a gene; V was cut back by 0 bases and J by 6 bases. The CDR3 covers 15 residues.

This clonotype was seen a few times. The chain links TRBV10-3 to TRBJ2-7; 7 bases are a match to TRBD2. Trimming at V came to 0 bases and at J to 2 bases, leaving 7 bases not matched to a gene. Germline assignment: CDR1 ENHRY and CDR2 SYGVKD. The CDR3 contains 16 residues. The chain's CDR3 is CAISESGGKGTYEQYF. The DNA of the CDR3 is TGTGCCATCAGTGAGTCGGGAGGGAAGGGGACCTACGAGCAGTACTTC.

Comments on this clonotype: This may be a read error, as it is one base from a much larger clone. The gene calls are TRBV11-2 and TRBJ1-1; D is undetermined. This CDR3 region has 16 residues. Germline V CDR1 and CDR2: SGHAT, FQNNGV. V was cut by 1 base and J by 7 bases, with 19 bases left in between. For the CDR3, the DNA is TGTGCCAGCAGCTTAGGATTCGGCAGGAGGCTCGTTGAAGCTTTCTTT. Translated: CASSLGFGRRLVEAFF. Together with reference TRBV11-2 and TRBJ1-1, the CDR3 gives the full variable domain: EAGVAQSPRYKIIEKRQSVAFWCNPISGHATLYWYQQILGQGPKLLIQFQNNGVVDDSQLPKDRFSAERLKGVDSTLKIQPAKLEDSAVYLCASSLGFGRRLVEAFFGQGTRLTVV.

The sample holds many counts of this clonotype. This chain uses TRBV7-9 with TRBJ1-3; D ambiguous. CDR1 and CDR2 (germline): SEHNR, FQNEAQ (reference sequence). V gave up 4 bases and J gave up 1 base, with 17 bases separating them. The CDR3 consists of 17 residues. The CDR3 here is CASSSFQALRSGNTIYF. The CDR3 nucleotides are TGTGCCAGCAGCTCCTTTCAGGCCCTTCGTTCTGGAAACACCATATATTTT.

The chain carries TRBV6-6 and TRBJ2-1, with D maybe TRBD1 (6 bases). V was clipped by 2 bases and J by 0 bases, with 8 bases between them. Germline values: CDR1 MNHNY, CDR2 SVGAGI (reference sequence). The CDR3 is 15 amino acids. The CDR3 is CASSYRGSSYNEQFF. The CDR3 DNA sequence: TGTGCCAGCAGTTACAGGGGGAGCTCCTACAATGAGCAGTTCTTC.

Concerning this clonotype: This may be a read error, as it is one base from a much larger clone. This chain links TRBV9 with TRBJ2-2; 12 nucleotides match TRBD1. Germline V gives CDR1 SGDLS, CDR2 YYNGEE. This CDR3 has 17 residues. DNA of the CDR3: TGTGCCAGCTGCGTAGAAGGGGGACAGGGGGCGCCCGGGGAGCTGTTTTTT. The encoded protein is CASCVEGGQGAPGELFF.

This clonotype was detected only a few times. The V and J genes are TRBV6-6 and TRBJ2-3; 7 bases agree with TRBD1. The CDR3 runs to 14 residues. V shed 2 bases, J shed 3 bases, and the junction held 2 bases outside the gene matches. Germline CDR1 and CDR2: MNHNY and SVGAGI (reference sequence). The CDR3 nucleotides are TGTGCCAGCAGTTACGCGGACAGGACAGATACGCAGTATTTT. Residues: CASSYADRTDTQYF.

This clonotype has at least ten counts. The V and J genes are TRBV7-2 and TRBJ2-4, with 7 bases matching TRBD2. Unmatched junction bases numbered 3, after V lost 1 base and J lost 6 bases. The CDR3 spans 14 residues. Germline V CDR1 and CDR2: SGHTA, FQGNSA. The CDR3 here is CASSLESSGNIQYF. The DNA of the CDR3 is TGTGCCAGCAGCTTAGAGTCTAGCGGAAACATTCAGTACTTC.

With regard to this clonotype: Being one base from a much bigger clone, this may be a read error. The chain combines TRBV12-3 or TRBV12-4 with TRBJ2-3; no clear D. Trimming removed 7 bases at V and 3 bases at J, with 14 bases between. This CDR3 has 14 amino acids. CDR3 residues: CASTQSVLTDTQYF. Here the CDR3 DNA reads TGTGCCAGCACTCAATCGGTGTTGACAGATACGCAGTATTTT.

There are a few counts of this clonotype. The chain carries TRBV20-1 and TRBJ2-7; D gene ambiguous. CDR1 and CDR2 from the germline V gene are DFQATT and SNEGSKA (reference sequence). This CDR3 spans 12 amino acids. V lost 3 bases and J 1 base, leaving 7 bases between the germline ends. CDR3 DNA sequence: TGCAGTGCTAGTAATGGTTCCTACGAGCAGTACTTC. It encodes CSASNGSYEQYF.

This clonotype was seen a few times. CDR3 protein: CASGLGGGFNQPQHF. CDR3 sequence (DNA): TGTGCTAGTGGTTTGGGGGGAGGTTTCAATCAGCCCCAGCATTTT. V usage is TRBV12-5 and J usage is TRBJ1-5; D is unresolved. CDR3 size: 15 residues. Germline values: CDR1 LGHNT, CDR2 FRNRAP. Trimming left V 1 base short and J 3 bases short, with 10 bases between.

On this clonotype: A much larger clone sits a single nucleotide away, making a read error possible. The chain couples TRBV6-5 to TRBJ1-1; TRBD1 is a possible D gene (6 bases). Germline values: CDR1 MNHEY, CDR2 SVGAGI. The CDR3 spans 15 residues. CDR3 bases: TGTGCCAGCAGTTACTACGGACAGATGAAGACTGAAGCTTTCTTT. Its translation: CASSYYGQMKTEAFF.

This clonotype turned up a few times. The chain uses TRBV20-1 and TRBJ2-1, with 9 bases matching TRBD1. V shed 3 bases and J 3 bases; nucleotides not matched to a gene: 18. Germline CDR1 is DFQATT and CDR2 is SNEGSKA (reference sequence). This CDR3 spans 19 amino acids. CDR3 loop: CSARIRDRSRDRDYNEQFF. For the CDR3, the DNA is TGCAGTGCTAGGATAAGAGATAGGAGTCGGGACAGGGACTACAATGAGCAGTTCTTC.

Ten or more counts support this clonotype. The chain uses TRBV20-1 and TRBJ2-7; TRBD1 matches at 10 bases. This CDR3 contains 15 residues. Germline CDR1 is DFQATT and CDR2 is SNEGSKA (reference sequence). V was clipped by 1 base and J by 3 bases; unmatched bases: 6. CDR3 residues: CSARVFGTGDYEQYF. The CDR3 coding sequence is TGCAGTGCTAGAGTATTCGGGACAGGGGACTACGAGCAGTACTTC.

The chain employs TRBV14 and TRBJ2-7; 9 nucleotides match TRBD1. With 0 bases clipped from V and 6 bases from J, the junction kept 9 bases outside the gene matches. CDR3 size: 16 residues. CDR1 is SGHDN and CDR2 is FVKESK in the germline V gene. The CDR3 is CASSQDLGQGRLEQYF. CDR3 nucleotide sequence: TGTGCCAGCAGCCAAGATCTGGGACAGGGAAGACTCGAGCAGTACTTC.

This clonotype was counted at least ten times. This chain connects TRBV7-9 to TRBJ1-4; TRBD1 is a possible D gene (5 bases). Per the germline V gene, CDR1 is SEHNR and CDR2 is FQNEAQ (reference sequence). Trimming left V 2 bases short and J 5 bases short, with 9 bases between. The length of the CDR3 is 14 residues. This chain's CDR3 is CASSLPWGNEKLFF. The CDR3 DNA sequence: TGTGCCAGCAGCTTACCCTGGGGGAATGAAAAACTGTTTTTT.

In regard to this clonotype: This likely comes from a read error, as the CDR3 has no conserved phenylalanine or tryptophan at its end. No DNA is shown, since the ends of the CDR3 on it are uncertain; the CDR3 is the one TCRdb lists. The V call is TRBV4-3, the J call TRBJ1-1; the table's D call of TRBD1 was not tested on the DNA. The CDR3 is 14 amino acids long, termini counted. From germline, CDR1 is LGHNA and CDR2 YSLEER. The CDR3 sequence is CASSQVTGLTEALL.

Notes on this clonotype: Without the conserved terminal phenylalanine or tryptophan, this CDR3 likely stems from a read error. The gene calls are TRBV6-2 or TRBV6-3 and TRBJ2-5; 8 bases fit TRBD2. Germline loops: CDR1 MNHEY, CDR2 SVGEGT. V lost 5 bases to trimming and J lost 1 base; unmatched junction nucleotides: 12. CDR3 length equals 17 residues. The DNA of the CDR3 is TGTGCCAGCAGTAAACGGGAGGGCCTATGGGGCCAAGAGACCCAGTACCTC. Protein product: CASSKREGLWGQETQYL.

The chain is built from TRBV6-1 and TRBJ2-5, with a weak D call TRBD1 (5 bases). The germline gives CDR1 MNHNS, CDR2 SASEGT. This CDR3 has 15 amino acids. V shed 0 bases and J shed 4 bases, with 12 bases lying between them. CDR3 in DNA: TGTGCCAGCAGTGAAGCGGATGGTAGGGGAGAGACCCAGTACTTC. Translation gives CASSEADGRGETQYF.